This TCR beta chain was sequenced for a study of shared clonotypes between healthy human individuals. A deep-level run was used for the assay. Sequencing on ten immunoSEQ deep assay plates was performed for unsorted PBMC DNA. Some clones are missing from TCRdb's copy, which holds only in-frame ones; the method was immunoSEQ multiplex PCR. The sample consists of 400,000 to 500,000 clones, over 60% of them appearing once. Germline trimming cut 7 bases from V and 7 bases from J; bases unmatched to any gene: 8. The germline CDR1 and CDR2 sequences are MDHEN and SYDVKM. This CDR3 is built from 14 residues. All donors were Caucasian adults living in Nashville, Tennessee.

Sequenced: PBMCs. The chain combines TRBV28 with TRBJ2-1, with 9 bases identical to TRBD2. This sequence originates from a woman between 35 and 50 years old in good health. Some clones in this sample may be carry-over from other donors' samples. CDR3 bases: TGTGCCAGCAAAGGGGCGGGAGGGCCAAATGAGCAGTTCTTC. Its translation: CASKGAGGPNEQFF.